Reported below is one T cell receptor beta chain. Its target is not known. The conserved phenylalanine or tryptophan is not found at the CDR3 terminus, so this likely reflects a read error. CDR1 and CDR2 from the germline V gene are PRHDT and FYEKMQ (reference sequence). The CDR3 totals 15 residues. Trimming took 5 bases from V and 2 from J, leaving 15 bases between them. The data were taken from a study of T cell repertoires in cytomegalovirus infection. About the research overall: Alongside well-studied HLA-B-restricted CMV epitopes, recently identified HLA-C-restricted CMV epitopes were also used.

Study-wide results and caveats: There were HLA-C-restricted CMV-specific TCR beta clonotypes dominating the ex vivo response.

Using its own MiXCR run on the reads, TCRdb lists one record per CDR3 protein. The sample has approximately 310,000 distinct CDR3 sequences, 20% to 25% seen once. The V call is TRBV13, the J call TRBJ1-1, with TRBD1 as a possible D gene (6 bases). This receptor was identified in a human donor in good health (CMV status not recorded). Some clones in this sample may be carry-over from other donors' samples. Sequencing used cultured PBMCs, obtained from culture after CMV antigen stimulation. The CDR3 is CASSPRRTENTEAFY. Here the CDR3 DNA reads TGTGCCAGCAGCCCACGGCGGACAGAAAACACTGAAGCTTTCTAT.